The 13 T cell receptor beta chains listed next were all sequenced from one sample in a study of blood T cell repertoires in COVID-19. Produced via immunoSEQ multiplex PCR; TCRdb's table is partial and in-frame only. Of about 380,000 clones in the sample, roughly 87% were seen once. Sequencing used PBMCs or T cells enriched from blood (not recorded which). These receptors came from a woman under 40 who had recovered from COVID-19.

The chain carries TRBV19 and TRBJ2-7; the D gene is possibly TRBD1 (6 bases). The ends were cut back, 4 bases at V and 4 bases at J, with 14 bases in the middle. Germline V gene lookup returns CDR1 LNHDA and CDR2 SQIVND (reference sequence). This CDR3 comprises 14 residues. In DNA form, the CDR3 reads TGTGCCAGTAGTAACACAGGGTTGGGATACGAGCAGTACTTC. This translates into CASSNTGLGYEQYF. The whole variable domain, filled in from reference TRBV19 and TRBJ2-7, reads DGGITQSPKYLFRKEGQNVTLSCEQNLNHDAMYWYRQDPGQGLRLIYYSQIVNDFQKGDIAEGYSVSREKKESFPLTVTSAQKNPTAFYLCASSNTGLGYEQYFGPGTRLTVT.

This clone occurred once. CDR3 region: CASKKDRGPYEQYF. CDR3 coding DNA: TGTGCCAGCAAAAAAGACAGGGGGCCCTACGAGCAGTACTTC. The chain recombines TRBV5-4 with TRBJ2-7; TRBD1 aligns across 10 bases. Germline lookup yields CDR1 SGHNT and CDR2 YYREEE (reference sequence). CDR3 size: 14 residues. The junction had 5 bases not matched to a gene; V was cut back by 6 bases and J by 2 bases. Drawing the rest from reference TRBV5-4 and TRBJ2-7, the complete variable domain is ETGVTQSPTHLIKTRGQQVTLRCSSQSGHNTVSWYQQALGQGPQFIFQYYREEENGRGNFPPRFSGLQFPNYSSELNVNALELDDSALYLCASKKDRGPYEQYFGPGTRLTVT.

This clone was detected a few times. V usage is TRBV2 and J usage is TRBJ2-1, with D possibly being TRBD1 (6 bases). Germline values: CDR1 SNHLY, CDR2 FYNNEI. This CDR3 spans 15 amino acids. Trimming left V 2 bases short and J 4 bases short, with 12 bases between. CDR3 protein: CASSEYQGSYNEQFF. The CDR3 nucleotides are TGTGCCAGCAGTGAATACCAGGGGTCATACAATGAGCAGTTCTTC.

This clone appeared a few times. The chain joins TRBV24-1 to TRBJ2-1, with unresolved D. The CDR3 extends over 12 amino acids. Trimming took off 4 bases at V and 3 bases at J, with 3 bases between the two ends. Germline V gene lookup returns CDR1 KGHDR and CDR2 SFDVKD. The CDR3 loop reads CATSDSYNEQFF. CDR3 sequence (DNA): TGTGCCACCAGTGACAGCTACAATGAGCAGTTCTTC.

The chain combines TRBV7-2 with TRBJ2-7; TRBD1 is a possible D gene (5 bases). The germline gives CDR1 SGHTA, CDR2 FQGNSA. CDR3 length equals 15 residues. V was cut by 1 base and J by 0 bases, with 10 bases left in between. CDR3 in amino acids: CASSLEGSFSYEQYF. The CDR3 DNA reads as TGTGCCAGCAGCTTAGAGGGGTCTTTCTCCTACGAGCAGTACTTC. The variable domain in full, completed from reference TRBV7-2 and TRBJ2-7, reads GAGVSQSPSNKVTEKGKDVELRCDPISGHTALYWYRQSLGQGLEFLIYFQGNSAPDKSGLPSDRFSAERTGGSVSTLTIQRTQQEDSAVYLCASSLEGSFSYEQYFGPGTRLTVT.

V gene TRBV28 combines with J gene TRBJ2-7; 10 positions agree with TRBD1. Germline CDR1 reads MDHEN; CDR2 reads SYDVKM. There are 16 residues in the CDR3. J gave up 4 bases and V 4 bases, and 10 bases lay outside the gene matches. CDR3 in amino acids: CASSSVGRDRGYEQYF. CDR3 nucleotide sequence: TGTGCCAGCAGTTCGGTGGGAAGGGACAGGGGATACGAGCAGTACTTC.

The chain couples TRBV5-5 to TRBJ2-4; 7 nucleotides align to TRBD1. The CDR3 extends over 14 amino acids. V was pared by 0 bases and J by 8 bases, with 5 bases of the junction left unmatched. CDR1 is SGHKS and CDR2 is YYEKEE in the germline V gene (reference sequence). CDR3 in amino acids: CASSLDRGRDIQYF. CDR3 in DNA: TGTGCCAGCAGCTTGGACAGGGGTAGAGACATTCAGTACTTC.

The chain links TRBV24-1 to TRBJ2-1; no reliable D call. V shed 0 bases and J shed 7 bases, with 9 bases lying between them. The CDR3 covers 14 residues. Per the germline V gene, CDR1 is KGHDR and CDR2 is SFDVKD. CDR3 coding DNA: TGTGCCACCAGTGATTTGCCACAAACGAATGAGCAGTTCTTC. The encoded protein is CATSDLPQTNEQFF.

The chain has TRBV4-1 and TRBJ2-3; no clear D. The germline V gene has CDR1 MGHRA and CDR2 YSYEKL. This CDR3 is built from 14 residues. V was clipped by 3 bases and J by 0 bases, with 7 bases between them. CDR3 sequence reads: CASSQAGSTDTQYF. CDR3 nucleotides: TGCGCCAGCAGCCAGGCCGGGAGCACAGATACGCAGTATTTT.

This chain links TRBV7-8 with TRBJ2-2, with TRBD1 matching over 10 bases. This CDR3 has 16 amino acids. Germline-derived CDR1 and CDR2 are SGHVS and FQNEAQ. V lost 1 base to trimming and J lost 5 bases; unmatched junction nucleotides: 4. Written as DNA, the CDR3 is TGTGCCAGCAGCTTAGAGGGACAGGGGCAAACCGGGGAGCTGTTTTTT. Protein sequence: CASSLEGQGQTGELFF.

The chain joins TRBV5-1 to TRBJ2-1; D is uncertain. Trimming removed 0 bases from V and 5 bases from J, with 3 bases in between. This CDR3 region has 12 residues. CDR1 is SGHRS, CDR2 YFSETQ, per germline. CDR3 sequence: CASSLGDNEQFF. DNA for the CDR3: TGCGCCAGCAGCTTGGGAGACAATGAGCAGTTCTTC.

The chain combines TRBV7-8 with TRBJ2-7, with D possibly matching TRBD2 (5 bases). The CDR3 length is 14 residues. V dropped 3 bases and J dropped 5 bases, with 14 bases sitting between them. From germline, CDR1 is SGHVS and CDR2 FQNEAQ. DNA for the CDR3: TGTGCCAGCAGCTTTAATCGGGGTGGGGACGAGCAGTACTTC. It yields the protein CASSFNRGGDEQYF. Full variable domain (remainder filled in from reference TRBV7-8 and TRBJ2-7): GAGVSQSPRYKVAKRGQDVALRCDPISGHVSLFWYQQALGQGPEFLTYFQNEAQLDKSGLPSDRFFAERPEGSVSTLKIQRTQQEDSAVYLCASSFNRGGDEQYFGPGTRLTVT.

The gene calls are TRBV10-3 and TRBJ2-1; TRBD2 aligns across 8 bases. Germline V lookup: CDR1 ENHRY, CDR2 SYGVKD. Trimming cost V 2 bases and J 3 bases; bases outside gene matches: 3. CDR3 length: 15 amino acids. This CDR3 is CAISETSGSYNEQFF. CDR3 coding DNA: TGTGCCATCAGTGAGACTAGCGGTAGCTACAATGAGCAGTTCTTC.